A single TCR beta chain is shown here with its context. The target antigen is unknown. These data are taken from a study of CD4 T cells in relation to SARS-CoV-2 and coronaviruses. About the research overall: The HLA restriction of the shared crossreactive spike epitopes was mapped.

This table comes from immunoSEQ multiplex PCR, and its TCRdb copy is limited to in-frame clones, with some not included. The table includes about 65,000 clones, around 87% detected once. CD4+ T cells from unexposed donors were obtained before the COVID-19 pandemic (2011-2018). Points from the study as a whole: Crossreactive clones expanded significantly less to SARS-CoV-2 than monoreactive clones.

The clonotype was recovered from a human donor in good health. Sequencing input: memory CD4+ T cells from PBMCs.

The CDR3 here is CASSPAVGGTEAFF. In DNA, the CDR3 is TGTGCCAGCAGCCCTGCAGTGGGGGGGACTGAAGCTTTCTTT. The rearrangement joins TRBV9 to TRBJ1-1; D perhaps matches TRBD1 (5 bases). This CDR3 region has 14 residues. The germline gives CDR1 SGDLS, CDR2 YYNGEE. V lost 4 bases and J lost 5, with 15 bases in between.